This paragraph reports one T cell receptor beta chain. Its antigen has not been determined. No base-level quality is on record; no much larger clone is a single base apart. Collaborating institutions collected whole blood in K2EDTA tubes following their own protocols. For TCRbeta analysis, collaborators shipped samples in one of three forms: frozen whole blood, isolated PBMCs, or DNA extracted from either of those sample types. TCRbeta CDR3 regions were amplified from genomic DNA using the immunoSEQ Assay, a bias-controlled multiplex PCR. Per the authors' processing: Within the assay, amplification of reference gene primers was used to estimate how many nucleated cells each sample contained. To quantify the absolute abundance of each unique TCRbeta CDR3 rearrangement, sequence reads were collapsed and filtered. For each sample, productive Simpson clonality was calculated as the square root of Simpson's diversity index over productive rearrangements. This is the immuneACCESS table as TCRdb keeps it, with only in-frame sequences that have V and J called. A part of the clones is gone; compared with another copy, unresolved V genes explain less than half, and the rest is unexplained. V and J calls and clone size follow that table, whereas D and trimming were derived from the DNA. Recorded for this sample are approximately 97,000 clones; 90% of them occurred a single time. The top ten clones comprise 1.7% of the sample.

These data originate in a study of blood T cell repertoires in COVID-19 (dated by TCRdb to the early 2020s). As for the study more broadly: Collaborator samples came from the United States, Italy and Spain and covered acute and convalescent phases of COVID-19. The material from the prospective study consisted of cDNA or gDNA derived from T cells, B-cell-depleted T cells, or PBMCs. The dataset comprised deeply sampled blood TCRbeta repertoires from subjects exposed to, actively infected with, or recovered from COVID-19. The repertoires were released in a freely available public database meant as a resource for research on the immune response to SARS-CoV-2. The samples were drawn from two sources: the first 160 participants of the ongoing ImmuneRACE study, and about 1,300 subjects contributed by 6 global collaborators. Nearly every sample came with metadata listing a de-identified subject ID, COVID-19 status, age in years and sex. Where available, HLA class I and class II types were obtained from metadata supplied by the sample provider rather than from assay-based typing.

CDR1 and CDR2 are drawn from the germline V gene: SGHDT, YYEEEE. V and J are truncated by 0 bases and 1 base respectively, leaving an intervening sequence of 7 bases. Including the terminal cysteine and phenylalanine, the CDR3 comprises 15 residues. Only the CDR3 DNA stays, 45 bases, in frame from base 1. Findings and caveats that apply to the study as a whole: Clinical and demographic metadata were provided uncurated, with the amount varying by source and participant.

Sequencing was done on a sample of peripheral blood. The rearranged segments are TRBV5-6 and TRBJ1-4, with the identity of the D gene unclear. This TCR derives from a man aged 55 to 70 with acute or convalescent COVID-19. The CDR3 sequence is CASSLGQLTNEKLFF. The DNA sequence is as follows: TGTGCCAGCAGCTTGGGACAACTAACTAATGAAAAACTGTTTTTT.